This TCR beta chain was captured by sequencing in a study of pediatric ulcerative colitis. Assay used: immunoSEQ multiplex PCR; TCRdb lists only in-frame clones, some missing. The table lists more than 45,000 clones, about nine tenths of them singletons, with nearly 1.5% in the top ten. Controls had colonoscopy for suspected IBD, with normal endoscopy and no IBD the following year. As for this clone: Its antigen is as yet unknown.

Overall study results and limits: In rectum, acute severe colitis had expanded clones and less diversity. Repertoires came from total lymphocyte DNA, so rare subsets like regulatory T cells may be missed. Compared with controls, ulcerative colitis showed greater blood-rectum clone sharing.

The CDR3 extends over 16 amino acids. Trimming cost V 1 base and J 8 bases, with 19 bases left between them. The chain recombines TRBV5-3 with TRBJ1-5; D might be TRBD1 (5 bases). TRBV5-3 is placed among ORFs of uncertain function. The sequence derives from a boy between 10 and 17 years old who was a control in a study of pediatric ulcerative colitis. The sequenced sample was blood. The CDR3 region has the DNA TGTGCCAGAAGCTTGACTGTGAGCCAGGGAGGTAAGCCCCAGCATTTT. Amino acids: CARSLTVSQGGKPQHF.